This TCR beta chain was profiled in a study of T cell changes during pregnancy in multiple sclerosis. This clone was observed a handful of times. With 3 bases removed from V and 4 bases from J, the gap between germline ends came to 7 bases. The CDR3 has 12 amino acids. Germline assignment: CDR1 SGHRS and CDR2 YFSETQ. Repertoires were generated with immunoSEQ multiplex PCR, while TCRdb's copy carries only in-frame clones and drops some. The sample yields over 50,000 clones, approximately 90% seen once. Here the sequenced sample was peripheral blood, taken in the third trimester of pregnancy. V gene TRBV5-1 combines with J gene TRBJ1-1, with D perhaps TRBD1 (5 bases). The sequence derives from a female donor in good health, enrolled as a control in a pregnancy study. CDR3 in DNA: TGCGCCAGCAGCTCCCAGGGCACTGAAGCTTTCTTT. Its protein is CASSSQGTEAFF. The complete variable domain, with remaining parts taken from reference TRBV5-1 and TRBJ1-1, reads KAGVTQTPRYLIKTRGQQVTLSCSPISGHRSVSWYQQTPGQGLQFLFEYFSETQRNKGNFPGRFSGRQFSNSRSEMNVSTLELGDSALYLCASSSQGTEAFFGQGTRLTVV.